These 25 T cell receptor beta chains came from one sample sequenced in a study. TCRdb re-called the RT-PCR reads with MiXCR, one entry per CDR3 protein. The table lists almost 700,000 distinct CDR3 sequences, more than 13% of them singletons, with 3.6% in the top ten. The sample comprised memory CD4+ T cells from blood. These receptors were obtained from a female donor in good health, serving as a healthy control.

This clonotype was seen ten or more times. CDR3 sequence (DNA): TGTGCCATCAGTGAGTCGAATGCAGGGGGGCAGACCCAGTACTTC. Encoded protein: CAISESNAGGQTQYF. The genes are TRBV10-3 and TRBJ2-5; a weak D match, TRBD1 (7 bases). Between the trimmed V and J ends, which lost 0 bases and 6 bases, there was a span of 14 bases. The CDR3 sequence is 15 residues long. Germline V gene data show CDR1 as ENHRY and CDR2 as SYGVKD.

This clonotype came up a few times. This chain joins TRBV19 and TRBJ1-5; D ambiguous. Trimming removed 5 bases from V and 5 bases from J, with 10 bases in between. The germline V gene has CDR1 LNHDA and CDR2 SQIVND (reference sequence). The CDR3 has 13 amino acids. The DNA for the CDR3 is TGTGCCAGTAGTGTGGACGGGCATCAGCCCCAGCATTTT. Amino acids: CASSVDGHQPQHF.

This clonotype was found a few times. V is TRBV9 and J is TRBJ2-1; no reliable D call. Trimming cost V 1 base and J 1 base, with 9 bases left between them. The CDR3 sequence is 15 residues long. Germline lookup yields CDR1 SGDLS and CDR2 YYNGEE. The CDR3, as DNA: TGTGCCAGCAGCGTAAACTGGGAATCCTACAATGAGCAGTTCTTC. Translated, it gives CASSVNWESYNEQFF.

This clonotype was seen ten or more times. The genes are TRBV5-1 and TRBJ2-4; 14 bases fit TRBD2. The CDR3 totals 17 residues. Trimming removed 2 bases from V and 7 bases from J; junction bases left unmatched: 8. The germline V gene has CDR1 SGHRS and CDR2 YFSETQ. The CDR3 protein is CASSFGLAGGYGNIQYF. The CDR3 DNA follows: TGCGCCAGCAGCTTCGGACTAGCGGGAGGTTACGGGAACATTCAGTACTTC.

This clonotype was counted a few times. This chain uses TRBV12-3 or TRBV12-4 with TRBJ1-1; perhaps TRBD1 as D (6 bases). CDR3 length: 13 amino acids. The V end lost 7 bases, the J end lost 1 base, and 10 bases lay between the germline ends. CDR3: CASTGQQNTEAFF. The DNA of the CDR3 is TGTGCCAGCACCGGACAGCAGAACACTGAAGCTTTCTTT.

This sequence joins TRBV18 and TRBJ2-2; D gene uncertain. Trimming cost V 1 base and J 0 bases, with 15 bases left between them. This CDR3 region has 18 residues. Germline V CDR1 and CDR2: KGHSH, LQKENI. CDR3 protein: CASSPLGITNANTGELFF. As DNA, the CDR3 is TGTGCCAGCTCACCACTTGGAATTACGAACGCGAACACCGGGGAGCTGTTTTTT.

This clonotype was detected many times. This chain connects TRBV27 to TRBJ2-7; 8 nucleotides align to TRBD1. In germline, CDR1 is MNHEY, CDR2 SMNVEV (reference sequence). CDR3 length: 17 residues. The trim removed 3 bases at V and 4 bases at J, leaving 14 bases unmatched. Here the CDR3 reads CASSFKGFGQGGYEQYF. CDR3 sequence (DNA): TGTGCCAGCAGTTTCAAAGGGTTCGGACAGGGCGGATACGAGCAGTACTTC.

This clonotype was seen more than once but under ten times. The chain carries TRBV7-9 and TRBJ2-4; D unclear. Per the germline V gene, CDR1 is SEHNR and CDR2 is FQNEAQ (reference sequence). The CDR3 has 16 residues. V was pared by 0 bases and J by 7 bases, with 16 bases between. The CDR3 DNA sequence: TGTGCCAGCAGCTTAGCGCTTGGCGGCTACGCTAACATTCAGTACTTC. Its protein product is CASSLALGGYANIQYF.

This clonotype was seen a few times. This chain joins TRBV6-5 and TRBJ2-7; 7 bases agree with TRBD2. J lost 3 bases, V lost 5 bases, and 4 bases had no gene match. In germline, CDR1 is MNHEY, CDR2 SVGAGI. This CDR3 contains 13 residues. CDR3 sequence: CASSGTTRYEQYF. The CDR3 nucleotides are TGTGCCAGCAGTGGGACTACCCGCTACGAGCAGTACTTC.

This chain links TRBV5-1 with TRBJ2-5; D possibly corresponds to TRBD2 (7 bases). Between the trimmed V and J ends, which lost 3 bases and 5 bases, there was a span of 17 bases. The CDR3 runs to 15 residues. CDR1 is SGHRS, CDR2 YFSETQ, per germline. The CDR3 loop is CASSSPGGAGETQYF. DNA of the CDR3: TGCGCCAGCAGCTCCCCGGGGGGCGCGGGTGAGACCCAGTACTTC.

The chain is built from TRBV28 and TRBJ1-1; no clear D gene. Trimming pared 6 bases from V and 7 bases from J, leaving 12 bases between. The germline CDR1 and CDR2 sequences are MDHEN and SYDVKM. This CDR3 spans 12 amino acids. The DNA for the CDR3 is TGTGCCAGCAGCGCCGCGATAGATGAAGCTTTCTTT. This encodes CASSAAIDEAFF.

In this sample, this clonotype turned up many times. This chain connects TRBV12-3 or TRBV12-4 to TRBJ1-6; D unresolved. This CDR3 is built from 11 residues. V lost 11 bases, J lost 13 bases, and 15 bases lay in between. In nucleotides, the CDR3 is TGTGCCGTCGGTGCCGATGGGCCCCTCCACTTT. As protein: CAVGADGPLHF.

The gene calls are TRBV7-8 and TRBJ1-1, with a possible D match to TRBD1 (5 bases). This CDR3 is built from 15 residues. Trimming removed 2 bases from V and 5 bases from J, with 15 bases in between. Germline V gene data show CDR1 as SGHVS and CDR2 as FQNEAQ. CDR3 DNA: TGTGCCAGCAGCTTATTTTGGCAGGGAGGAACTGAAGCTTTCTTT. This sequence encodes CASSLFWQGGTEAFF.

The chain combines TRBV5-1 with TRBJ2-7, with D possibly matching TRBD2 (5 bases). This CDR3 is 16 amino acids long. The V gene lost 5 bases and the J gene lost 2 bases, with 20 bases spanning the gap. Germline V lookup: CDR1 SGHRS, CDR2 YFSETQ. As DNA, the CDR3 is TGCGCCAGCAGTCGGGAAGGCCCTCGGGCAGCCTACGAGCAGTACTTC. This codes for CASSREGPRAAYEQYF.

This clonotype was seen repeatedly, ten times or more. The V call is TRBV7-3, the J call TRBJ2-3; D is uncertain. Germline-derived CDR1 and CDR2 are SGHTA and FQGTGA. CDR3 length: 14 residues. Trimming cost V 5 bases and J 2 bases, with 11 bases left between them. The CDR3 protein is CASSTSLNTDTQYF. For the CDR3, the DNA is TGTGCCAGCAGCACCTCACTAAACACAGATACGCAGTATTTT.

This clonotype was detected only a few times. This chain uses TRBV6-6 with TRBJ2-1, with 7 bases fitting TRBD2. Germline CDR1 MNHNY, CDR2 SVGAGI (reference sequence). Trimming cost V 2 bases and J 8 bases; bases outside gene matches: 9. This CDR3 is 15 amino acids long. CDR3 bases: TGTGCCAGCAGTTACGTGGGGGTAGCGGGCTATGAGCAGTTCTTC. Translated, it gives CASSYVGVAGYEQFF.

The sample holds a few counts of this clonotype. V gene TRBV24-1 combines with J gene TRBJ1-5; D might be TRBD1 (6 bases). In germline, CDR1 is KGHDR, CDR2 SFDVKD. V was shortened by 7 bases and J by 3 bases, with 15 bases between the two germline ends. The CDR3 length is 15 residues. Written as DNA, the CDR3 is TGTGCCACCAGCAGTGAGGGACAACTCAATCAGCCCCAGCATTTT. Its translation is CATSSEGQLNQPQHF.

This chain uses TRBV9 with TRBJ2-3; 8 positions agree with TRBD1. CDR1 SGDLS and CDR2 YYNGEE come from the germline V gene. The CDR3 loop spans 17 amino acids. V trimming: 0 bases; J trimming: 1 base; junction bases outside the gene matches: 7. CDR3 nucleotide sequence: TGTGCCAGCAGCGTAGATGGCAGGGGGCGAGGCACAGATACGCAGTATTTT. It encodes CASSVDGRGRGTDTQYF.

Only a few counts were recorded for this clonotype. The CDR3 DNA follows: TGTGCCAGCTCACCAGGGAACGGAGCGGGAGGGCCCGAAGATACGCAGTATTTT. It yields the protein CASSPGNGAGGPEDTQYF. The chain is built from TRBV18 and TRBJ2-3, with TRBD2 identical over 10 bases. J lost 5 bases, V lost 2 bases, and 13 bases had no gene match. The CDR3 contains 18 residues. Germline values: CDR1 KGHSH, CDR2 LQKENI.

The chain is built from TRBV30 and TRBJ2-4; perhaps TRBD2 as D (5 bases). Germline CDR1 GTSNPN, CDR2 SVGIG (reference sequence). Trimming removed 1 base at V and 9 bases at J, with 7 bases between. The CDR3 consists of 11 residues. The CDR3: CAWSEGGIQYF. As DNA, the CDR3 is TGTGCCTGGAGTGAAGGAGGCATTCAGTACTTC. The full variable domain, with the rest looked up from reference TRBV30 and TRBJ2-4, is SQTIHQWPATLVQPVGSPLSLECTVEGTSNPNLYWYRQAAGRGLQLLFYSVGIGQISSEVPQNLSASRPQDRQFILSSKKLLLSDSGFYLCAWSEGGIQYFGAGTRLSVL.

The chain recombines TRBV18 with TRBJ2-1, with D uncertain. CDR3 length: 14 residues. CDR1 and CDR2 from the germline V gene are KGHSH and LQKENI. Trimming removed 3 bases at V and 4 bases at J, with 10 bases between. The CDR3 protein is CASSPFERYNEQFF. In DNA, the CDR3 is TGTGCCAGCTCACCGTTTGAGCGATACAATGAGCAGTTCTTC.

This chain links TRBV5-4 with TRBJ2-5, with 9 bases that match TRBD1. Germline V CDR1 and CDR2: SGHNT, YYREEE (reference sequence). The CDR3 runs to 16 residues. The V segment lost 0 bases and the J segment 4 bases; nucleotides outside the gene matches: 7. In DNA, the CDR3 is TGTGCCAGCAGCTTGGACCTTACAGGGGGCGGAGAGACCCAGTACTTC. Translated, it gives CASSLDLTGGGETQYF.

The V and J genes are TRBV5-1 and TRBJ2-7, with 14 bases that match TRBD2. This CDR3 contains 16 residues. Losses at the gene ends were 4 bases for V and 3 bases for J; bases not matched to a gene: 6. Germline V gives CDR1 SGHRS, CDR2 YFSETQ. CDR3 nucleotide sequence: TGCGCCAGCAGCCCCACCGGGACTAGCGGGGGCTACGAGCAGTACTTC. It codes for CASSPTGTSGGYEQYF.

The genes are TRBV5-5 and TRBJ2-1; D is undetermined. The CDR3 spans 15 residues. The V end was cut by 0 bases, the J end by 4 bases, with 11 bases between. Germline CDR1 is SGHKS and CDR2 is YYEKEE (reference sequence). The CDR3 here is CASSLEWQWYNEQFF. The CDR3, as DNA: TGTGCCAGCAGCTTGGAATGGCAATGGTACAATGAGCAGTTCTTC.

This clonotype was recorded many times. The rearrangement links TRBV6-5 to TRBJ1-4; D ambiguous. Trimming removed 0 bases from V and 0 bases from J, with 14 bases in between. CDR1 and CDR2 from the germline V gene are MNHEY and SVGAGI. There are 18 residues in the CDR3. The CDR3 coding sequence is TGTGCCAGCAGTTACTCGCTCGTAAGGGTCGCAACTAATGAAAAACTGTTTTTT. It is translated as CASSYSLVRVATNEKLFF.